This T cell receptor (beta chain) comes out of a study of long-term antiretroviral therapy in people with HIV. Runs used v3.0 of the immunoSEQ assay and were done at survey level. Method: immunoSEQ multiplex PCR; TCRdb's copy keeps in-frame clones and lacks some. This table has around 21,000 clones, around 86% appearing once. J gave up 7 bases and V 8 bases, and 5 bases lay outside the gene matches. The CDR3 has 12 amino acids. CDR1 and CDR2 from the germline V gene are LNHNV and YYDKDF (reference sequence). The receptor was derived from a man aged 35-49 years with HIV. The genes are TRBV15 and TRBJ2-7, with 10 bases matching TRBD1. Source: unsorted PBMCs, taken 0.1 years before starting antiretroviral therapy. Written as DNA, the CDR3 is TGTGCCACCGGGACAGGGGTGGATGAGCAGTACTTC. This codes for CATGTGVDEQYF.